The rows below give T cell receptor beta chains drawn from one sample of a study of brain T cells in children with intractable seizures. Sequenced by immunoSEQ multiplex PCR; TCRdb stores in-frame clones only, minus some. Among tens of thousands of clones listed, about 90% were seen once. The material was peripheral blood, obtained at surgery. These receptor sequences come from a girl aged 2 to 9 with Rasmussen encephalitis and intractable seizures. The CDR3 runs from the conserved cysteine through the conserved F or W. A D gene is named only where the DNA matches it firmly. Clone size is not always given. Where it is, it says once, few, many or a class for expanded clones.

d_call j_call v_call clone_size cdr3_nt cdr3_aa
. TRBJ2-7 TRBV9 . TGTGCCAGCAGCGGTGGGCAGGGGCTGTACTTC CASSGGQGLYF
TRBD1 TRBJ1-1 TRBV6-5 . TGTGCCAGCAGACCGGGACAGGGAACAGCTTTCTTT CASRPGQGTAFF
TRBD1 TRBJ1-6 TRBV6-1 . TGTGCCAGCAGTGGGCGGACAGGGGGCACGGGGTCACCCCTCCACTTT CASSGRTGGTGSPLHF
TRBD2 TRBJ2-7 TRBV11-2 . TGTGCCAGCAGCCGGGGGGAAACCTACGAGCAGTACTTC CASSRGETYEQYF
. TRBJ1-1 TRBV7-3 . TGTGCCAGCAGCTTATCGCCACAGGCCGGCACTGAAGCTTTCTTT CASSLSPQAGTEAFF
. TRBJ1-1 TRBV18 . TGTGCCAGCTCACCAGACAGAGTGAACACTGAAGCTTTCTTT CASSPDRVNTEAFF
. TRBJ1-5 TRBV10-1 once TGCGCCAGCAGTGCATCGGGGACCGTTCCTGAGCCCCAGCATTTT CASSASGTVPEPQHF
TRBD2 TRBJ2-1 TRBV6-6 . TGTGCCAGCACCCCTAGCGGGAGGTCCTACAATGAGCAGTTCTTC CASTPSGRSYNEQFF
. TRBJ2-2 TRBV7-9 . TGTGCCAGCAGCTTGGCGGCTACGAACACCGGGGAGCTGTTTTTT CASSLAATNTGELFF
. TRBJ2-1 TRBV15 . TGTGCCACCAGCGGTCACAATGAGCAGTTCTTC CATSGHNEQFF
TRBD1 TRBJ2-3 TRBV24-1 . TGTGCCACCAACCACGGACAGGGCACAGATACGCAGTATTTT CATNHGQGTDTQYF
TRBD1 TRBJ2-7 TRBV5-1 . TGCGCCAGCAGATCGGCCCGCTCAGAACAAGGGGACAGTCCCTACGAGCAGTACTTC CASRSARSEQGDSPYEQYF
. TRBJ2-3 TRBV3-1/TRBV3-2 . TGTGCCAGCAACGACTTGAGCGGGCCAAGCACAGATACGCAGTATTTT CASNDLSGPSTDTQYF
. TRBJ1-6 TRBV5-6 few TGTGCCAGCAGCTTAAATCTCAATTCACCCCTCCACTTT CASSLNLNSPLHF
. TRBJ1-5 TRBV2 . TGTGCCAGCAGTGAATCCCTTTATTATAGCAATCAGCCCCAGCATTTT CASSESLYYSNQPQHF
. TRBJ1-1 TRBV10-3 . TGTGCCATCTCGGGGAAAGGGAATGAAGCTTTCTTT CAISGKGNEAFF
. TRBJ2-7 TRBV11-3 once TGTGCCAGCAGCTTCGGAACCACCTACGAGCAGTACTTC CASSFGTTYEQYF
TRBD2 TRBJ2-3 TRBV5-4 . TGTGCCAGCAGCACCCGGACTAGCGGGAGGGCCCATTTCGGGAAAGATACGCAGTATTTT CASSTRTSGRAHFGKDTQYF
. TRBJ1-3 TRBV5-6 . TGTGCCAGCAGCTTGCGAGTAGGGATTTCTGGAAACACCATATATTTT CASSLRVGISGNTIYF
. TRBJ1-2 TRBV5-5 . TGTGCCAGCAGCTTGGGACAGATGCATGGCTACACCTTC CASSLGQMHGYTF
TRBD1 TRBJ1-2 TRBV20-1 . TGCAGTGCCGGGGGGACAGGGGTCAACACCTTC CSAGGTGVNTF
TRBD2 TRBJ2-7 TRBV9 . TGTGCCAGCAGCGGCGGACTAGCGGGAACCTACGAGCAGTACTTC CASSGGLAGTYEQYF
TRBD1 TRBJ1-5 TRBV18 . TGTGCCAGCTCACCCAGGGACAGGGGGAAATATAGCAATCAGCCCCAGCATTTT CASSPRDRGKYSNQPQHF
. TRBJ1-1 TRBV5-1 . TGCGCCAGCAGCGGGGGGACGCTAAGTGCGGCTGAAGCTTTCTTT CASSGGTLSAAEAFF
TRBD1 TRBJ1-5 TRBV27 . TGTGCCAGCAGTTTACAGGGGGCTAAGCCCCAGCATTTT CASSLQGAKPQHF
. TRBJ1-2 TRBV6-5 . TGTGCCAGCAGAATTCTCCGGGGGGCTAAAGATGGCTACACCTTC CASRILRGAKDGYTF
. TRBJ1-1 TRBV3-1/TRBV3-2 once TGTGCCAGCAGCCAGAGAATGGGGGTGGGGAACACTGAAGCTTTCTTT CASSQRMGVGNTEAFF
TRBD1 TRBJ2-3 TRBV27 . TGTGCCAGCAGTCTAGGGGACAGCTCAGATACGCAGTATTTT CASSLGDSSDTQYF
TRBD2 TRBJ2-3 TRBV5-1 . TGCGCCAGCAGCGAGAGCGGGAGGAGGGCAGATACGCAGTATTTT CASSESGRRADTQYF
TRBD2 TRBJ2-7 TRBV6-1 few TGTGCCAGCAGTGATCTAGCGGGCGAGCAGTACTTC CASSDLAGEQYF
. TRBJ1-2 TRBV5-6 . TGTGCCAGCAGCTTCCGGGAGGGCTACACCTTC CASSFREGYTF
TRBD1 TRBJ2-7 TRBV9 . TGTGCCAGCAGCGCCACCGGGACAGGGCTGCACGAGCAGTACTTC CASSATGTGLHEQYF
TRBD2 TRBJ2-7 TRBV6-5 . TGTGCCAGCAGGGGGAAAGCGGGGGGTACGTCGGTGCAGTACTTC CASRGKAGGTSVQYF
. TRBJ1-2 TRBV30 . TGTGCCTCCCTTCCCGGGCTCTCTCCCTATGGCTACACCTTC CASLPGLSPYGYTF
. TRBJ2-4 TRBV3-1/TRBV3-2 once TGTGCCAGCAGCCGTACGGACGATCACCCCAAAAACATTCAGTACTTC CASSRTDDHPKNIQYF
TRBD1 TRBJ2-1 TRBV24-1 . TGTGCCACCAGTGATCCCCAGGGGGCGTACAATGAGCAGTTCTTC CATSDPQGAYNEQFF
TRBD2 TRBJ2-1 TRBV27 . TGTGCCAGCAGTCGTTGGGGACTAGCGGGAGTGGGATCCTCCTACAATGAGCAGTTCTTC CASSRWGLAGVGSSYNEQFF
TRBD1 TRBJ2-7 TRBV11-2 . TGTGCCAGCAGCAGATACGACAGGGGGAACGAGCAGTACTTC CASSRYDRGNEQYF
TRBD1 TRBJ1-6 TRBV7-9 . TGTGCCAGCAGCCTCCTTGCGACAGGGTCCAATAATTCACCCCTCCACTTT CASSLLATGSNNSPLHF
TRBD2 TRBJ2-1 TRBV4-2 . TGTGCCAGCAGCCAGGCTGCGGGACTACAGGAGCAGTTCTTC CASSQAAGLQEQFF
. TRBJ1-1 TRBV29-1 . TGCAGCGTCTCCGGGCTCGGGAACACTGAAGCTTTCTTT CSVSGLGNTEAFF
. TRBJ2-1 TRBV29-1 . TGCAGCGTGGCGGAGGTAGGGACCATTGACAATGAGCAGTTCTTC CSVAEVGTIDNEQFF
. TRBJ2-2 TRBV19 once TGTGCCAGTCGAACAACAGGTCTCGACACCGGGGAGCTGTTTTTT CASRTTGLDTGELFF
TRBD1 TRBJ2-7 TRBV30 . TGTGCCTGGAGTGTCTGGCAGGGGGCCGATGTACGGTTC CAWSVWQGADVRF
TRBD2 TRBJ2-3 TRBV29-1 . TGCAGCCTGGCGGGGGGGCGCGAGCAGTATTTT CSLAGGREQYF
. TRBJ1-5 TRBV19 . TGTGCCAGTAGTATGAGCACAGGGTTTGAGCAGCCCCAGCATTTT CASSMSTGFEQPQHF
TRBD1 TRBJ1-4 TRBV5-1 . TGCGCCAGCAGCTTGGGAGACAGGGATGGTGAAAAACTGTTTTTT CASSLGDRDGEKLFF
. TRBJ2-5 TRBV7-9 once TGTGCCAGCAGCTCTCGACGGGGAGAGACCCAGTACTTC CASSSRRGETQYF
TRBD1 TRBJ1-5 TRBV19 . TGTGCCAGTAGTATGGTTTGGGGACAGCCCAATCAGCCCCAGCATTTT CASSMVWGQPNQPQHF